This T cell receptor (beta chain) was sequenced in a study of shared clonotypes between healthy human individuals. Whole-study results and caveats: Investigators expected sequencing depth to affect clonotype sharing among donors. All-four-donor shared clonotypes had higher generation probabilities than non-shared clonotypes did. When naive CD4 clonotypes were compared across a few donors, around 5% were shared.

Only a few counts were recorded for this clone. The antigen is unknown. A single base separates this from a much larger clone, so it may be a read error. At a deep level, the assay was run. Assay used: immunoSEQ multiplex PCR; TCRdb lists only in-frame clones, some missing. The repertoire consists of 850,000 to 1,100,000 clones, with 70% to 80% occurring once and the leading ten covering 0.89%. The CDR3 runs to 17 residues. The V end lost 4 bases, the J end lost 2 bases, and 18 bases lay between the germline ends. Germline V CDR1 and CDR2: LNHDA, SQIVND (reference sequence). The sequenced sample consisted of memory CD4+ T cells from PBMCs. As for subset: CD45RA-negative fraction. This TCR was sampled from a man aged 18 to 35 in good health. Some clones in this sample may be carry-over from other donors' samples. The chain links TRBV19 to TRBJ1-5, with unresolved D. CDR3 DNA: TGTGCCAGTAGTAAAGGGTGGATAGGATGGGGCAATCAGCCCCAGCATTTT. It is translated as CASSKGWIGWGNQPQHF.